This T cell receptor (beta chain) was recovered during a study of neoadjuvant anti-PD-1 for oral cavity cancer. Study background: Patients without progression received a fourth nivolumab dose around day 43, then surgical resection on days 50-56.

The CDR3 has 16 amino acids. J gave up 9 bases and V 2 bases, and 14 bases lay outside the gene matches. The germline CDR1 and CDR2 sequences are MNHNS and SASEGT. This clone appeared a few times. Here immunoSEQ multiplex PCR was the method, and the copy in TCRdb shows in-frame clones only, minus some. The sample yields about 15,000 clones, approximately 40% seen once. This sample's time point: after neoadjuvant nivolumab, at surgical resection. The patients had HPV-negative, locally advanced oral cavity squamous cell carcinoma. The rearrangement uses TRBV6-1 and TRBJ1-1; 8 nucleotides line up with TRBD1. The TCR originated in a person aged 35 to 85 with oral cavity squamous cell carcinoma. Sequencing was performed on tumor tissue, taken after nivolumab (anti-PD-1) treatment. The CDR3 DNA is TGTGCCAGCAGTGAACAGGCAGGGGGCGCCTACGACAAAGCTTTCTTT. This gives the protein CASSEQAGGAYDKAFF.